This entry features one T cell receptor (beta chain) sequence. What it binds is not known. The sample originates from a study of Tregs in tolerant kidney transplant recipients. Clones were sequenced by immunoSEQ multiplex PCR, and TCRdb holds only the in-frame ones, with some missing. This table has 81,000 or so clones, roughly nine tenths appearing once. General study points: Findings come from small patient numbers and require larger validation.

The nonmyeloablative bone marrow transplants came from related graft donors, with transient mixed chimerism. Unstimulated regulatory T cells (CD4+CD25+CD127-), CD4+CD25- non-regulatory cells, CD4 and CD8 cells were FACS-sorted from thawed PBMCs. CDR1 and CDR2 (germline): ENHRY, SYGVKD. The CDR3 runs 14 residues. The chain has TRBV10-3 and TRBJ2-5; 7 bases agree with TRBD1. The J call is in doubt because the DNA end fits TRBJ2-7 better. The sequences come from CD4+ T cells from blood (PBMCs), collected 24 months after the transplant. This receptor was taken from a human patient who received a combined kidney and bone marrow transplant. Some T cells may trace back to the graft donor. The CDR3 sequence is CAISPGQQSYEQYF. Written as DNA, the CDR3 is TGTGCCATCAGTCCGGGACAGCAATCCTACGAGCAGTACTTC.